Shown below are 29 T cell receptor beta chains from a single sample sequenced in a study of blood T cell repertoires in COVID-19. Assay: immunoSEQ multiplex PCR; the TCRdb copy retains only in-frame clones and omits some. This repertoire shows some 180,000 clones, approximately 91% found once; its top ten account for roughly 4.5%. Source material: peripheral blood. The receptors stem from a man between 18 and 29 years old with COVID-19, enrolled during active disease.

The V and J genes are TRBV4-3 and TRBJ2-1; 8 bases line up with TRBD2. V lost 0 bases and J lost 6; bases outside the gene matches: 4. The CDR3 loop spans 15 amino acids. CDR1 and CDR2 (germline): LGHNA, YSLEER. This chain's CDR3 is CASSQDPGGGNEQFF. The CDR3 DNA reads TGCGCCAGCAGCCAAGATCCCGGGGGGGGCAATGAGCAGTTCTTC.

The V gene is TRBV4-1, the J gene TRBJ2-1; D is ambiguous. Trimming shortened V by 6 bases and J by 4 bases, and 7 bases separated the two germline ends. Germline lookup yields CDR1 MGHRA and CDR2 YSYEKL. The CDR3 runs to 12 residues. CDR3 nucleotides: TGCGCCAGCAGGGGCAGTTACAATGAGCAGTTCTTC. Its translation is CASRGSYNEQFF.

Details on this clone: Other DNA sequences in this specimen translate into the identical CDR3. The V call is TRBV5-6, the J call TRBJ1-2, with unresolved D. V gave up 1 base and J gave up 2 bases, with 6 bases separating them. This CDR3 has 13 amino acids. Germline-derived CDR1 and CDR2 are SGHDT and YYEEEE. This CDR3 is CASSLRGNYGYTF. The CDR3 DNA reads TGTGCCAGCAGCTTGCGCGGAAACTATGGCTACACCTTC.

The chain has TRBV27 and TRBJ2-1; D is ambiguous. Germline CDR1 MNHEY, CDR2 SMNVEV (reference sequence). The CDR3 contains 13 residues. Trimming cost V 3 bases and J 9 bases, with 12 bases left between them. This chain's CDR3 is CASSFGSGGEQFF. CDR3 nucleotides: TGTGCCAGCAGTTTTGGTTCGGGTGGTGAGCAGTTCTTC.

The rearrangement joins TRBV7-9 to TRBJ1-1, with D perhaps matching TRBD1 (6 bases). The V gene lost 4 bases and the J gene lost 1 base, with 7 bases spanning the gap. CDR1 is SEHNR, CDR2 FQNEAQ, per germline (reference sequence). The CDR3 has 13 residues. CDR3: CASSSQGNTEAFF. CDR3 in DNA: TGTGCCAGCAGCTCACAGGGGAACACTGAAGCTTTCTTT.

V usage is TRBV14 and J usage is TRBJ1-3; D perhaps matches TRBD1 (6 bases). CDR1 is SGHDN and CDR2 is FVKESK in the germline V gene. This CDR3 spans 17 amino acids. V was shortened by 0 bases and J by 0 bases, with 12 bases between the two germline ends. This chain's CDR3 is CASSQDLGQSSGNTIYF. CDR3 DNA sequence: TGTGCCAGCAGCCAAGATCTTGGACAGTCCTCTGGAAACACCATATATTTT.

This chain uses TRBV6-2 or TRBV6-3 with TRBJ1-6; D not certain. The CDR3 runs 14 residues. Per the germline V gene, CDR1 is MNHEY and CDR2 is SVGEGT. Trimming took 2 bases from V and 9 from J, leaving 11 bases between them. In DNA, the CDR3 is TGTGCCAGCAGTTACCGCCACACTACTTCACCCCTCCACTTT. Amino acids: CASSYRHTTSPLHF.

The chain combines TRBV7-2 with TRBJ2-1; 7 nucleotides line up with TRBD1. Trimming removed 1 base from V and 10 bases from J; junction bases left unmatched: 1. Germline CDR1 reads SGHTA; CDR2 reads FQGNSA. The CDR3 contains 12 residues. The CDR3 sequence: CASSLGTGEQFF. The CDR3 DNA reads TGTGCCAGCAGCTTAGGGACAGGCGAGCAGTTCTTC.

A note on this clone: At one of its ends the junction is not consistent with the germline gene, which may arise from a read error. This rearrangement joins TRBV27 to TRBJ1-4; TRBD1 matches at 8 bases. The CDR3 sequence is 16 residues long. Germline lookup yields CDR1 MNHEY and CDR2 SMNVEV (reference sequence). The CDR3 region is CASSLNYDRGYEKLLF. The CDR3 DNA reads TGTGCCAGCAGTTTAAATTACGACAGGGGATATGAAAAACTGCTTTTT.

This clone came up once. The chain carries TRBV5-4 and TRBJ2-2, with unresolved D. V was clipped by 4 bases and J by 3 bases, with 16 bases between them. From germline, CDR1 is SGHNT and CDR2 YYREEE (reference sequence). The CDR3 contains 16 residues. The CDR3 DNA sequence: TGTGCCAGCAGCCCACGGTCCTTCGCGGACACCGGGGAGCTGTTTTTT. Translating gives CASSPRSFADTGELFF.

The chain is built from TRBV6-5 and TRBJ2-1, with 10 bases fitting TRBD2. V shed 4 bases, J shed 3 bases, and the junction held 3 bases outside the gene matches. The CDR3 runs to 15 residues. Germline assignment: CDR1 MNHEY and CDR2 SVGAGI. The CDR3: CASSWSSGGYNEQFF. The CDR3 nucleotides are TGTGCCAGCAGTTGGTCTAGCGGGGGCTACAATGAGCAGTTCTTC.

J is TRBJ2-3 and V is TRBV5-1; 8 bases are a match to TRBD2. The CDR3 length is 17 residues. J gave up 4 bases and V 2 bases, and 12 bases lay outside the gene matches. From germline, CDR1 is SGHRS and CDR2 YFSETQ. CDR3 amino acids: CASSFRMEREYADTQYF. The CDR3 coding sequence is TGCGCCAGCAGCTTCCGAATGGAGCGGGAGTACGCAGATACGCAGTATTTT. Based on the CDR3 plus reference TRBV5-1 and TRBJ2-3, the full variable domain is KAGVTQTPRYLIKTRGQQVTLSCSPISGHRSVSWYQQTPGQGLQFLFEYFSETQRNKGNFPGRFSGRQFSNSRSEMNVSTLELGDSALYLCASSFRMEREYADTQYFGPGTRLTVL.

V and J are TRBV2 and TRBJ2-1, with unresolved D. Germline-derived CDR1 and CDR2 are SNHLY and FYNNEI. V lost 9 bases and J lost 12, with 12 bases in between. CDR3 length: 10 residues. DNA of the CDR3: TGTGCCAGGCGAATAGATCGGCAGTTCTTC. Its translation is CARRIDRQFF.

The chain employs TRBV5-1 and TRBJ1-1; 12 nucleotides agree with TRBD1. This CDR3 spans 18 amino acids. V trimming: 4 bases; J trimming: 4 bases; junction bases outside the gene matches: 14. Germline V gene data show CDR1 as SGHRS and CDR2 as YFSETQ. DNA of the CDR3: TGCGCCAGCAGCGCACCTTCCGGGACAGGGGGCAGTATCACTGAAGCTTTCTTT. It is translated as CASSAPSGTGGSITEAFF. Filled out from reference TRBV5-1 and TRBJ1-1, the complete variable domain reads KAGVTQTPRYLIKTRGQQVTLSCSPISGHRSVSWYQQTPGQGLQFLFEYFSETQRNKGNFPGRFSGRQFSNSRSEMNVSTLELGDSALYLCASSAPSGTGGSITEAFFGQGTRLTVV.

The chain combines TRBV4-1 with TRBJ2-1, with a tentative D call TRBD1 (5 bases). V was shortened by 0 bases and J by 4 bases, with 22 bases between the two germline ends. Germline CDR1 MGHRA, CDR2 YSYEKL. CDR3 length equals 19 residues. CDR3 in amino acids: CASSQDNRPTGGRYNEQFF. The CDR3 DNA reads as TGCGCCAGCAGCCAAGATAATAGGCCAACAGGCGGACGGTACAATGAGCAGTTCTTC.

The chain is built from TRBV19 and TRBJ2-1; D gene ambiguous. Trimming took 1 base from V and 3 from J, leaving 10 bases between them. Per the germline V gene, CDR1 is LNHDA and CDR2 is SQIVND (reference sequence). The CDR3 is 15 residues long. CDR3 region: CASSIVPGYYNEQFF. CDR3 bases: TGTGCCAGTAGTATAGTGCCAGGCTACTACAATGAGCAGTTCTTC.

The chain couples TRBV28 to TRBJ2-7; the D is unclear. This CDR3 has 13 amino acids. Germline values: CDR1 MDHEN, CDR2 SYDVKM. With 2 bases removed from V and 5 bases from J, the gap between germline ends came to 10 bases. The CDR3 here is CASSLLSGDEQYF. The CDR3 region has the DNA TGTGCCAGCAGTTTACTCTCCGGTGACGAGCAGTACTTC.

This clone occurred once. The CDR3 DNA follows: TGTGCCAGCAGTTTCCGGACGGAGGAGGGCGAGCAGTACTTC. Amino acids: CASSFRTEEGEQYF. This chain uses TRBV27 with TRBJ2-7; a possible D gene is TRBD2 (6 bases). Germline-derived CDR1 and CDR2 are MNHEY and SMNVEV (reference sequence). The CDR3 is 14 residues long. V lost 3 bases and J 6 bases, leaving 15 bases between the germline ends.

The rearrangement links TRBV27 to TRBJ1-5; 7 bases align to TRBD1. The CDR3 loop spans 14 amino acids. The junction had 3 bases not matched to a gene; V was cut back by 3 bases and J by 4 bases. The V gene's germline CDR1 is MNHEY and CDR2 SMNVEV (reference sequence). CDR3 nucleotides: TGTGCCAGCAGTTTCGGGACAGCGAATCAGCCCCAGCATTTT. Amino acid sequence: CASSFGTANQPQHF.

This chain connects TRBV15 to TRBJ2-7, with a possible D match to TRBD1 (5 bases). Germline CDR1 and CDR2: LNHNV and YYDKDF (reference sequence). V was trimmed by 3 bases and J by 0 bases, leaving 12 bases between them. CDR3 length: 15 amino acids. This CDR3 is CATSSTGLSSYEQYF. CDR3 nucleotides: TGTGCCACCAGCAGTACAGGATTGAGCTCCTACGAGCAGTACTTC.

The genes are TRBV24-1 and TRBJ2-1, with 8 bases lining up with TRBD2. This CDR3 spans 16 amino acids. The V gene's germline CDR1 is KGHDR and CDR2 SFDVKD. J lost 2 bases, V lost 5 bases, and 7 bases had no gene match. The CDR3 region is CATSAPSGRTYNEQFF. CDR3 coding DNA: TGTGCCACCAGTGCCCCTAGCGGGCGAACCTACAATGAGCAGTTCTTC.

The chain recombines TRBV5-1 with TRBJ2-3; TRBD2 matches at 7 bases. The germline CDR1 and CDR2 sequences are SGHRS and YFSETQ. The CDR3 covers 15 residues. Losses at the gene ends were 2 bases for V and 2 bases for J; bases not matched to a gene: 5. The CDR3 DNA reads as TGCGCCAGCAGCTTAAGGGAGGGCGTCACAGATACGCAGTATTTT. It translates to CASSLREGVTDTQYF.

In nucleotides, the CDR3 is TGCGCCAGCAGCCAAGATGGGCGTCCTAGCACAGATACGCAGTATTTT. As protein: CASSQDGRPSTDTQYF. The gene calls are TRBV4-3 and TRBJ2-3; unclear D gene. The germline V gene encodes CDR1 LGHNA and CDR2 YSLEER. This CDR3 region has 16 residues. The V end lost 0 bases, the J end lost 0 bases, and 10 bases lay between the germline ends.

The chain is built from TRBV4-3 and TRBJ2-2; D uncertain. Germline V gene lookup returns CDR1 LGHNA and CDR2 YSLEER. CDR3 length: 16 amino acids. Trimming left V 0 bases short and J 2 bases short, with 10 bases between. The CDR3 loop is CASSQEYRINTGELFF. CDR3 nucleotide sequence: TGCGCCAGCAGCCAAGAGTATAGAATAAACACCGGGGAGCTGTTTTTT.

The chain employs TRBV28 and TRBJ2-1; weak D call: TRBD1 (6 bases). Germline CDR1 is MDHEN and CDR2 is SYDVKM. This CDR3 region has 17 residues. With 5 bases removed from V and 7 bases from J, the gap between germline ends came to 24 bases. The CDR3 loop is CASSLRDWQGRRNEQFF. DNA for the CDR3: TGTGCCAGCAGTCTGAGAGACTGGCAGGGGCGTAGGAATGAGCAGTTCTTC.

The rearrangement joins TRBV5-4 to TRBJ1-2; 9 nucleotides line up with TRBD1. Germline V lookup: CDR1 SGHNT, CDR2 YYREEE (reference sequence). With 4 bases clipped from V and 4 bases from J, the junction kept 8 bases outside the gene matches. This CDR3 region has 15 residues. The CDR3, as DNA: TGTGCCAGCAGCCGTCCGGGACAGGGCCCCTATGGCTACACCTTC. Translated: CASSRPGQGPYGYTF.

The chain employs TRBV21-1 and TRBJ1-3; the table's D call TRBD1 went unverified against the DNA. TRBV21-1 corresponds to a pseudogene. This CDR3 is 18 amino acids long. The CDR3 bases are TGTGCCAGCAGCAAAGTTGGTAACAGGGGGCTGATTGGAAACACCATATATTTT. This sequence encodes CASSKVGNRGLIGNTIYF.

This chain uses TRBV3-1 (or the pseudogene TRBV3-2) with TRBJ1-5; no clear D. CDR1 and CDR2 (germline): LGHDT, YNNKEL (reference sequence). Trimming stripped 1 base from V and 3 bases from J, with 10 bases between. There are 15 residues in the CDR3. For the CDR3, the DNA is TGTGCCAGCAGCCAAGGCGTCGGGATCAATCAGCCCCAGCATTTT. Translating it yields CASSQGVGINQPQHF.

This clone occurred once. The rearrangement uses TRBV18 and TRBJ2-1; possible D gene TRBD1, 6 bases. This CDR3 contains 15 residues. Trimming removed 4 bases at V and 0 bases at J, with 10 bases between. The germline gives CDR1 KGHSH, CDR2 LQKENI. Written as DNA, the CDR3 is TGTGCCAGCTCACTTGACAGGAGCTCCTACAATGAGCAGTTCTTC. Translation gives CASSLDRSSYNEQFF.